This T cell receptor (beta chain) originates from a study of T cells in Graves' hyperthyroidism and ophthalmopathy. The V and J ends lost 0 bases and 4 bases, in that order; junction bases with no gene match: 3. From germline, CDR1 is DFQATT and CDR2 SNEGSKA (reference sequence). This CDR3 has 14 amino acids. Inclusion characteristics of ophthalmopathy patients comprised a Clinical Activity Score of at least 3, a NOSPECS grade of at least 4, and duration under 3 months. Exclusion of patients followed from uncontrolled infection, other autoimmune disease, pregnancy or lactation. The study based diagnoses on clinical symptoms, serum thyroxine and TRAb, thyroid ultrasound and orbital computed tomography. TCR beta CDR3 region amplification was performed from RNA transcripts. A set of HTBI primers served as the primers for a first-round RT-PCR of the TCR CDR3. MiXCR, applied by TCRdb to the multiplex PCR reads, yields one record per CDR3 protein. There are more than 500,000 distinct CDR3 sequences in the sample; about 15% occur only once, and approximately 32% lies in the top ten.

This clonotype was seen many times. The sequence came from a woman aged 30 to 39 with Graves' ophthalmopathy. The sequencing input was blood. This chain joins TRBV20-1 and TRBJ2-1, with 7 positions matching TRBD1. This CDR3 reads CSARDSGGYNEQFF. CDR3 nucleotides: TGCAGTGCTAGAGATTCAGGGGGTTACAATGAGCAGTTCTTC.